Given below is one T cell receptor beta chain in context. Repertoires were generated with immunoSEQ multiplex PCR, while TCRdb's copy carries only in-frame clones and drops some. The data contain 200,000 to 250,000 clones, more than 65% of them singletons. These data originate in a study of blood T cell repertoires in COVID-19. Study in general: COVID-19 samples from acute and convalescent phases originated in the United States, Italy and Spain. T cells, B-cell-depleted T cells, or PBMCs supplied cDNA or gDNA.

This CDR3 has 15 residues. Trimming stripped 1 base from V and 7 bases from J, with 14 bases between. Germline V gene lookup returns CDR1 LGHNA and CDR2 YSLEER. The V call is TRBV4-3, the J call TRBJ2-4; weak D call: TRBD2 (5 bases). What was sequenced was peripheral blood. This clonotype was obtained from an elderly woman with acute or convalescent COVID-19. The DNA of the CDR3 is TGCGCCAGCAGCCAAGGGGTCGGGGTGCAGAACATTCAGTACTTC. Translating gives CASSQGVGVQNIQYF.